This T cell receptor beta chain was captured in a study of blood T cell repertoires in COVID-19. The overall study: Sources were T cells, B-cell-depleted T cells, or PBMCs; the material itself was cDNA or gDNA.

This clone is a singleton in its sample. The length of the CDR3 is 11 residues. The germline gives CDR1 ENHRY, CDR2 SYGVKD. The V gene lost 0 bases and the J gene lost 15 bases, with 9 bases spanning the gap. Per the authors' pipeline: Amplification of reference gene primers was used by the study to estimate nucleated cell counts. Some clones are missing from TCRdb's copy, which holds only in-frame ones; the method was immunoSEQ multiplex PCR. The V and J calls and clone size come from that table; D and trimming were worked out from the DNA. The profile shows about 230,000 clones, about 88% of them singletons.

The origin of this receptor is a man between 35 and 55 years old with acute or convalescent COVID-19. Sequenced material: peripheral blood. The chain couples TRBV10-3 to TRBJ2-1; D is perhaps TRBD2 (5 bases). CDR3 nucleotides: TGTGCCATCAGTGAGTCAGGGAGCGTGTTCTTC. Its translation: CAISESGSVFF.